This is a list of T cell receptor beta chains from one sample in a study of tumor and adjacent non-tumor tissue in lung cancer. One entry per CDR3 protein results from TCRdb running MiXCR on the multiplex PCR reads. The sample lists around 100,000 distinct CDR3 sequences, over 55% occurring once. Input material: distant non-tumor lung tissue. These TCRs come from a man aged 30 to 39 with non-small cell lung cancer. Both conserved end residues are part of each CDR3. The D gene is left open where the match is weak. Clone size, where shown, is once, few, many, or a class for clones that have expanded.

d_call	v_call	clone_size	j_call	cdr3_aa	cdr3_nt
TRBD1	TRBV4-1	many	TRBJ2-6	CASSGQGALDGANVLTF	TGCGCCAGCAGCGGACAGGGGGCCCTGGATGGGGCCAACGTCCTGACTTTC
.	TRBV20-1	.	TRBJ1-1	CSASPGQNTGAFF	TGCAGTGCTAGCCCTGGACAGAACACTGGAGCTTTCTTT
TRBD2	TRBV5-4	.	TRBJ2-5	CVRSLALAGEETQYF	TGTGTCAGGAGCTTGGCTTTAGCGGGGGAAGAGACCCAGTACTTC
.	TRBV20-1	.	TRBJ2-5	CSASPRGESQNF	TGCAGTGCTAGCCCCAGGGGAGAGTCCCAGAACTTC
.	TRBV11-2	.	TRBJ2-7	CASSLGYSYEQYF	TGTGCCAGCAGCTTAGGCTACTCCTACGAGCAGTACTTC
.	TRBV12-3/TRBV12-4	many	TRBJ1-1	CASSLAVGGGGTEAFF	TGTGCCAGCAGTTTAGCAGTGGGGGGTGGGGGCACTGAAGCTTTCTTT
.	TRBV29-1	.	TRBJ2-5	CSVLVTGKETHYF	TGCAGCGTTCTGGTCACGGGGAAAGAGACCCATTACTTC
.	TRBV11-2	once	TRBJ2-1	CANSYRWTDGNEQFF	TGTGCCAACAGTTACAGGTGGACCGACGGCAATGAGCAGTTCTTC
.	TRBV11-2	once	TRBJ2-1	CASSLGRGYWNEQFF	TGTGCCAGCAGCTTAGGGCGGGGCTACTGGAATGAGCAGTTCTTC
TRBD1	TRBV11-2	.	TRBJ2-5	CASSLRDSRETQYF	TGTGCCAGCAGCTTACGGGACAGCAGAGAGACCCAGTACTTC
.	TRBV5-4	.	TRBJ2-2	CASSSSGDITGGLFF	TGTGCCAGCAGCTCAAGCGGTGACATCACCGGGGGGCTGTTTTTT
TRBD1	TRBV10-3	.	TRBJ1-2	CAISETQTGNGYTF	TGTGCCATCAGTGAGACCCAGACAGGGAATGGCTACACCTTC
TRBD2	TRBV20-1	.	TRBJ2-2	CSARDGLAQNIGALFF	TGCAGTGCTAGAGATGGACTAGCGCAAAACATCGGGGCGTTGTTTTTT
.	TRBV6-5	.	TRBJ1-3	CASQRTGSSRNTMYF	TGTGCCAGCCAACGGACCGGGAGCTCTAGAAACACCATGTATTTT
.	TRBV4-1	.	TRBJ2-7	CASSQDLVWYGGYITYKQYF	TGCGCCAGCAGCCAAGATCTTGTTTGGTATGGGGGCTACATAACCTACAAGCAGTACTTC
.	TRBV29-1	.	TRBJ2-3	CAVAFTDTQYF	TGCGCCGTAGCATTCACAGATACGCAGTATTTT
.	TRBV4-1	few	TRBJ1-5	CASSQVGQPQHF	TGCGCCAGCAGCCAAGTTGGTCAGCCCCAGCATTTT
.	TRBV12-3/TRBV12-4	.	TRBJ2-3	CVSSHRAGALADTQYF	TGTGTCAGCAGCCACCGGGCCGGGGCGCTAGCAGATACGCAGTATTTT
.	TRBV4-2	many	TRBJ2-3	CASSQGEEGEDTQYF	TGTGCCAGCAGCCAAGGGGAGGAAGGTGAAGATACGCAGTATTTT
.	TRBV29-1	.	TRBJ1-1	CSDEGTNLPAAFF	TGCAGTGACGAAGGGACTAACCTGCCCGCCGCTTTCTTT
.	TRBV5-6	many	TRBJ2-1	CASSLDVGDNEQFF	TGTGCCAGCAGCTTGGATGTCGGGGACAATGAGCAGTTCTTC
.	TRBV24-1	many	TRBJ2-7	CATESTAGEQYF	TGTGCCACCGAATCAACCGCGGGCGAGCAGTACTTC
TRBD1	TRBV12-3/TRBV12-4	.	TRBJ1-1	CASSWDRGGSNTGTFF	TGTGCCAGCAGCTGGGACAGGGGGGGGTCTAACACTGGAACTTTCTTT
TRBD1	TRBV10-3	.	TRBJ2-7	CAISGTGTGAYEQYF	TGTGCCATCAGCGGGACCGGGACAGGGGCCTACGAGCAGTACTTC
TRBD2	TRBV29-1	.	TRBJ2-7	CSVPGGDGSSYELYF	TGCAGCGTCCCGGGAGGCGACGGTAGTTCCTACGAGCTGTACTTC
.	TRBV6-2/TRBV6-3	.	TRBJ2-3	CASSYFLVADTQYF	TGCGCCAGCAGTTACTTTTTAGTAGCGGATACGCAGTATTTT
TRBD2	TRBV20-1	.	TRBJ2-7	CSAKGTSGGFYEQYF	TGCAGTGCGAAGGGGACAAGCGGGGGGTTCTACGAGCAGTACTTC
.	TRBV2	.	TRBJ2-1	CASSPYNEQFF	TGTGCCAGCAGTCCCTACAATGAGCAGTTCTTC
TRBD1	TRBV20-1	.	TRBJ1-5	CGARGTANQPQRF	TGCGGTGCTAGGGGGACAGCTAATCAGCCCCAGCGTTTT
.	TRBV6-2/TRBV6-3	once	TRBJ2-6	CASRLLTGYSETNVLTF	TGTGCCAGCAGGCTCCTGACAGGCTACTCTGAGACCAACGTCCTGACTTTC
TRBD2	TRBV11-2	.	TRBJ2-5	CASSSGLAGDIHETQYF	TGTGCCAGCAGCTCGGGACTAGCGGGAGATATTCACGAGACCCAGTACTTC
.	TRBV12-3/TRBV12-4	many	TRBJ1-6	CASSRDSVISPLHF	TGTGCCAGCAGTCGAGACAGTGTAATTTCACCCCTCCACTTT
TRBD1	TRBV5-1	many	TRBJ2-6	CASSLQGGAGANVLTF	TGCGCCAGCAGCTTGCAAGGGGGCGCTGGGGCCAACGTCCTGACTTTC
.	TRBV20-1	.	TRBJ1-1	CSARGDHSYHF	TGCAGTGCTAGAGGGGACCACTCGTATCACTTT
TRBD2	TRBV20-1	.	TRBJ2-5	CNASAEAGGPYF	TGCAATGCTTCTGCGGAGGCGGGGGGCCCCTACTTC
.	TRBV11-2	.	TRBJ1-6	CASSLGGTPHF	TGTGCCAGCAGCCTAGGCGGCACCCCCCACTTT
TRBD2	TRBV6-5	.	TRBJ2-5	CASSYHVGTRGWETQYF	TGTGCCAGCAGTTACCATGTGGGGACTAGAGGATGGGAGACCCAATACTTC